A selection of T cell receptor beta chains follows, all from one sample in a study of T cells after yellow fever vaccination. TCRdb recomputed calls from the 5' RACE reads with MiXCR, one row per CDR3 protein. The sample lists just under 600,000 distinct CDR3 sequences, roughly 14% occurring once. Material: PBMCs, obtained on the day of the yellow fever booster vaccination. The receptors shown here come from a man under 40 who received the YFV17D yellow fever vaccine. Both conserved end residues are part of each CDR3. Fields, in order: V gene, J gene, D gene, clone size, CDR3 protein, CDR3 DNA. The D gene is left open where the match is weak. Not all rows give a size; the values are once, few, many and, for expanded clones, a class.

>TRBV9|TRBJ2-7|NA|few
CASSVTPKGPYEQYF
TGTGCCAGCAGCGTAACCCCCAAGGGGCCCTACGAGCAGTACTTC
>TRBV3-1|TRBJ2-1|TRBD2|NA
CASSLPKLSGTSGTRVVSNEQFF
TGTGCCAGCAGCCTTCCAAAACTATCCGGGACTAGCGGGACTAGAGTCGTTTCGAATGAGCAGTTCTTC
>TRBV11-2|TRBJ2-7|NA|few
CASSPPSVWGYEQYF
TGTGCCAGCAGCCCCCCCTCGGTTTGGGGGTACGAGCAGTACTTC
>TRBV4-3|TRBJ2-3|NA|few
CASSQDSLTDTQYF
TGCGCCAGCAGCCAAGATAGCCTCACAGATACGCAGTATTTT
>TRBV7-2|TRBJ2-7|NA|NA
CASSLGGGTVYEQYF
TGTGCCAGCAGCTTAGGTGGGGGGACAGTCTACGAGCAGTACTTC
>TRBV30|TRBJ2-1|NA|many
CAWSLQGPNEQFF
TGTGCCTGGAGTCTCCAGGGACCCAATGAGCAGTTCTTC
>TRBV4-3|TRBJ2-1|TRBD2|NA
CASSQGEGQLDNEQFF
TGCGCCAGCAGCCAAGGGGAGGGGCAGTTGGACAATGAGCAGTTCTTC
>TRBV5-1|TRBJ2-7|NA|NA
CASSGTGGAYEQYF
TGCGCCAGCAGCGGCACGGGCGGTGCCTACGAGCAGTACTTC
>TRBV20-1|TRBJ2-1|NA|few
CSARNSRAIPRYNEQFF
TGCAGTGCTAGAAATTCCAGGGCGATCCCCCGATACAATGAGCAGTTCTTC
>TRBV4-3|TRBJ2-2|NA|many
CASSQDPGSGGELFF
TGCGCCAGCAGCCAAGATCCAGGGTCGGGCGGGGAGCTGTTTTTT
>TRBV6-2/TRBV6-3|TRBJ2-7|NA|many
CASAEFGWTGPYEQYF
TGTGCCAGCGCGGAGTTCGGGTGGACGGGCCCCTACGAGCAGTACTTC
>TRBV20-1|TRBJ1-1|NA|few
CSASRGRNTEAFF
TGCAGTGCTAGTAGGGGGAGGAACACTGAAGCTTTCTTT
>TRBV7-9|TRBJ1-2|NA|NA
CASSYDSLAHGYTF
TGTGCCAGCAGCTATGACAGCCTCGCTCATGGCTACACCTTC
>TRBV4-3|TRBJ1-5|NA|NA
CASSQERGFNQPQHF
TGCGCCAGCAGCCAAGAGAGGGGTTTCAATCAGCCCCAGCATTTT
>TRBV10-3|TRBJ2-7|TRBD2|NA
CAISPSGRSSYEQYF
TGTGCCATCAGTCCTAGCGGACGAAGCTCCTACGAGCAGTACTTC
>TRBV30|TRBJ2-7|NA|NA
CAWGGDHSYEQYF
TGTGCCTGGGGAGGGGACCACTCCTACGAGCAGTACTTC
>TRBV10-3|TRBJ2-7|NA|few
CAISLGRVEGDEQYF
TGTGCCATCAGTCTCGGACGCGTTGAGGGAGACGAGCAGTACTTC
>TRBV27|TRBJ2-5|TRBD1|NA
CASSAPRTGYETQYF
TGTGCCAGCAGTGCTCCACGGACAGGGTACGAGACCCAGTACTTC
>TRBV4-1|TRBJ2-6|TRBD1|NA
CASSQGIRDRSSSGANVLTF
TGCGCCAGCAGCCAAGGGATCCGGGACAGGAGCAGCTCTGGGGCCAACGTCCTGACTTTC
>TRBV30|TRBJ2-7|TRBD1|NA
CAWGQGHEQYF
TGTGCCTGGGGACAGGGACACGAGCAGTACTTC
>TRBV10-3|TRBJ2-1|NA|few
CAISESQVTMNEQFF
TGTGCCATCAGTGAGTCCCAGGTAACCATGAATGAGCAGTTCTTC
>TRBV7-2|TRBJ2-1|NA|NA
CASSQGGYYNEQFF
TGTGCCAGCAGCCAGGGCGGGTACTACAATGAGCAGTTCTTC
>TRBV7-2|TRBJ2-7|TRBD2|NA
CASSSRGGGSSYEQYF
TGTGCCAGCAGCTCACGTGGGGGAGGGAGCTCCTACGAGCAGTACTTC
>TRBV9|TRBJ2-1|TRBD2|NA
CASSMSGRAGYNEQFF
TGTGCCAGCAGCATGAGCGGGAGGGCCGGGTACAATGAGCAGTTCTTC
>TRBV5-4|TRBJ2-2|TRBD2|NA
CASSLGGRGDTGELFF
TGTGCCAGCAGCTTGGGGGGCCGGGGGGACACCGGGGAGCTGTTTTTT
>TRBV20-1|TRBJ2-7|TRBD2|few
CSARLAGGDEQYF
TGCAGTGCTAGACTAGCGGGAGGGGACGAGCAGTACTTC
>TRBV5-1|TRBJ2-3|NA|NA
CASSLARLERADTQYF
TGCGCCAGCAGCTTGGCCCGTCTAGAACGGGCTGATACGCAGTATTTT
>TRBV30|TRBJ2-1|NA|NA
CAWSGSGVEQFF
TGTGCCTGGAGTGGTTCGGGAGTTGAGCAGTTCTTC
>TRBV11-2|TRBJ1-1|NA|few
CASSQGTAGAFF
TGTGCCAGCAGCCAAGGGACGGCCGGAGCTTTCTTT
>TRBV6-1|TRBJ2-1|NA|NA
CASQRGGSYNEQFF
TGTGCCAGTCAAAGGGGGGGCTCCTACAATGAGCAGTTCTTC
>TRBV21-1|TRBJ2-7|NA|few
CASKETGRKGLTKQYF
TGTGCCAGCAAAGAGACAGGGCGAAAGGGGCTTACCAAGCAGTACTTC
>TRBV5-5|TRBJ2-5|TRBD2|NA
CASSFPTSGQETQYF
TGTGCCAGCAGCTTTCCAACTAGCGGACAAGAGACCCAGTACTTC
>TRBV20-1|TRBJ2-1|NA|NA
CSVWGNEQFF
TGCAGTGTCTGGGGCAATGAGCAGTTCTTC
>TRBV20-1|TRBJ2-3|TRBD1|many
CSAGDRRITDTQYF
TGCAGTGCGGGGGACAGGCGGATCACAGATACGCAGTATTTT
>TRBV29-1|TRBJ1-2|NA|few
CSVDPRTIGYTF
TGCAGCGTTGACCCGAGAACTATCGGCTACACCTTC
>TRBV4-3|TRBJ2-7|TRBD1|NA
CASSQDGTASYEQYF
TGCGCCAGCAGCCAAGATGGGACAGCCTCCTACGAGCAGTACTTC
>TRBV7-9|TRBJ2-3|NA|NA
CASSLVRGSDTQYF
TGTGCCAGCAGCTTAGTTCGGGGATCAGATACGCAGTATTTT
>TRBV2|TRBJ2-5|NA|once
CASSEAPRGSETQYF
TGTGCCAGCAGTGAAGCACCCCGGGGTTCAGAGACCCAGTACTTC
>TRBV7-9|TRBJ1-1|TRBD1|NA
CASSRSRTGEKAFF
TGTGCCAGCAGCCGATCCCGGACAGGGGAGAAAGCTTTCTTT
>TRBV19|TRBJ1-5|NA|many
CASSIIAGEPQHF
TGTGCCAGTAGTATTATCGCCGGGGAGCCCCAGCATTTT
>TRBV9|TRBJ2-5|NA|NA
CASSVGAFDQETQYF
TGTGCCAGCAGCGTAGGAGCCTTCGACCAAGAGACCCAGTACTTC
>TRBV7-2|TRBJ2-7|TRBD2|few
CASSLTISSGRGEQYF
TGTGCCAGCAGCTTAACCATCAGCAGCGGGAGGGGCGAGCAGTACTTC
>TRBV5-5|TRBJ2-5|NA|few
CASSPPARELETQYF
TGTGCCAGCAGTCCCCCGGCGAGGGAATTGGAGACCCAGTACTTC
>TRBV7-2|TRBJ2-7|TRBD2|many
CASSSGTSVYEQYF
TGTGCCAGCAGCTCCGGGACTAGCGTCTACGAGCAGTACTTC
>TRBV20-1|TRBJ1-3|NA|many
CSALYGAGNTIYF
TGCAGTGCTCTCTATGGGGCTGGAAACACCATATATTTT
>TRBV21-1|TRBJ2-2|NA|NA
CASSKVDREGFPGELFF
TGTGCCAGCAGCAAAGTCGACAGGGAGGGGTTCCCCGGGGAGCTGTTTTTT
>TRBV30|TRBJ2-3|NA|NA
CAWKAGWSTDTQYF
TGTGCCTGGAAGGCGGGATGGAGCACAGATACGCAGTATTTT
>TRBV7-8|TRBJ1-2|TRBD1|NA
CASSLAGTANYGYTF
TGTGCCAGCAGCTTAGCCGGGACAGCTAACTATGGCTACACCTTC
>TRBV18|TRBJ2-7|NA|few
CASSPPWGLIYEQYF
TGTGCCAGCTCACCCCCATGGGGACTCATCTACGAGCAGTACTTC
>TRBV5-1|TRBJ2-7|NA|few
CASSTQGANYEQYF
TGCGCCAGCAGTACCCAGGGTGCCAACTACGAGCAGTACTTC
>TRBV6-4|TRBJ1-3|TRBD1|few
CASRAGGLSGNTIYF
TGTGCCAGCAGGGCAGGGGGCCTCTCTGGAAACACCATATATTTT
>TRBV3-1|TRBJ2-1|NA|few
CASSQLGAGSSYNEQFF
TGTGCCAGCAGCCAGCTCGGGGCTGGGAGCTCCTACAATGAGCAGTTCTTC
>TRBV5-4|TRBJ2-3|NA|few
CASSSGMDTQYF
TGTGCCAGCAGCTCGGGCATGGATACGCAGTATTTT
>TRBV25-1|TRBJ2-1|NA|many
CASSLQVNEQFF
TGTGCCAGCAGTCTCCAGGTCAATGAGCAGTTCTTC